The clone carrying this T cell receptor (beta chain) was observed a few times. What it binds is not known. This CDR3 has 14 amino acids. The germline V and J ends were trimmed by 5 bases and 8 bases, with 16 bases remaining between them. From germline, CDR1 is SGHAT and CDR2 FQNNGV. This sample stems from a study of cytomegalovirus exposure and HLA in healthy donors. Study observations and caveats: Diagnosis of cytomegalovirus status made by the classifier reportedly showed high specificity and sensitivity. In the 100 to 150 validation repertoires, about 95% of cluster scores exceeded 0, per a later analysis.

Profiled with immunoSEQ multiplex PCR; TCRdb holds only in-frame clones, not every one. The profile shows about 220,000 clones, around nine tenths of them singletons. This chain links TRBV11-2 with TRBJ1-3; unclear D gene. This TCR was sampled from a man between 18 and 29 years old in good health and CMV-seronegative. The sequenced sample consisted of PBMCs. CDR3 region: CASSQLAKWDTIYF. DNA of the CDR3: TGTGCCAGCAGCCAATTAGCAAAATGGGACACCATATATTTT.